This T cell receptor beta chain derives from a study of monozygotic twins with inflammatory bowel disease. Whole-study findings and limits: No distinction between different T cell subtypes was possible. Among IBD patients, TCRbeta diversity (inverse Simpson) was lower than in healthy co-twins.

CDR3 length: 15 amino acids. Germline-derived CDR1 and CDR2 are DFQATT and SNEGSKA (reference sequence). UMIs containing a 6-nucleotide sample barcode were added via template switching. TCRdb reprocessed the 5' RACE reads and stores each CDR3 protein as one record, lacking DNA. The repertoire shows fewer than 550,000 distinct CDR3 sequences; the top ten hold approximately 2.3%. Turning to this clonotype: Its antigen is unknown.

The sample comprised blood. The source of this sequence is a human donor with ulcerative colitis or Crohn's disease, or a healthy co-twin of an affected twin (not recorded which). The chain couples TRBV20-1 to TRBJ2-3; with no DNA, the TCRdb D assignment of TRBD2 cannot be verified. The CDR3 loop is CSARASGRSMDTQYF.